The clone carrying this T cell receptor beta chain was seen repeatedly, ten times or more. Its antigen is still unknown. TCRdb re-called the 5' RACE reads through MiXCR, storing one row per CDR3 protein. The sample lists fewer than 800,000 distinct CDR3 sequences; under 8.5% were seen once. CDR3 length: 15 residues. In germline, CDR1 is SGHRS, CDR2 YFSETQ. The V segment lost 0 bases and the J segment 7 bases; nucleotides outside the gene matches: 6. The data stem from a study of identical twins. Points from the study as a whole: One should note that invariant MAIT and iNKT cells could partly confound zero-insertion analyses. Findings came from cross-sectional statistics, without long-term follow-up of donors. Twin-shared out-of-frame alpha sequences were enriched for low generation probability.

The same sample was also used in a study of yellow fever vaccine responses in identical twins.

The sequenced sample was PBMCs. The clonotype originates from a young woman in good health. The chain has TRBV5-1 and TRBJ1-4, with 7 nucleotides matching TRBD1. The CDR3 loop is CASSLEGGRREKLFF. The CDR3 DNA follows: TGCGCCAGCAGCTTGGAAGGGGGCCGGCGTGAAAAACTGTTTTTT.